The rows below give T cell receptor beta chains drawn from one sample of a study of radiation and T cells in renal cell carcinoma. Repertoires were generated with immunoSEQ multiplex PCR, while TCRdb's copy carries only in-frame clones and drops some. Among 120,000 or so clones listed, around 82% were seen once. The sample in question was blood, obtained from a patient whose treatment included radiotherapy and nephrectomy. These receptors originate from a man in his forties or fifties with renal cell carcinoma. Both conserved end residues are part of each CDR3. Each record gives: CDR3 protein, CDR3 DNA, J gene, V gene, clone size, D gene. D genes are given only for firm matches. Clone size, where shown, is once, few, many, or a class for clones that have expanded.

cdr3_aa: CASRDPGTDNEKLFF
cdr3_nt: TGTGCCAGCAGAGACCCCGGGACAGATAATGAAAAACTGTTTTTT
j_call: TRBJ1-4
v_call: TRBV7-8
clone_size: NA
d_call: TRBD1

cdr3_aa: CASSRILAGLDEQFF
cdr3_nt: TGTGCCAGTAGTAGGATACTAGCGGGGTTGGATGAGCAGTTCTTC
j_call: TRBJ2-1
v_call: TRBV19
clone_size: NA
d_call: TRBD2

cdr3_aa: CASSPAEQGAFF
cdr3_nt: TGTGCCAGCAGCCCAGCGGAACAAGGGGCTTTCTTT
j_call: TRBJ1-1
v_call: TRBV7-2
clone_size: few
d_call: NA

cdr3_aa: CAWSAGGGYTF
cdr3_nt: TGTGCCTGGAGTGCCGGGGGTGGCTACACCTTC
j_call: TRBJ1-2
v_call: TRBV30
clone_size: NA
d_call: NA

cdr3_aa: CASSWTGTGNTGELFF
cdr3_nt: TGTGCCAGCAGCTGGACCGGGACGGGGAACACCGGGGAGCTGTTTTTT
j_call: TRBJ2-2
v_call: TRBV7-6
clone_size: NA
d_call: NA

cdr3_aa: CASGTRQGSDTQYF
cdr3_nt: TGTGCCAGCGGAACTCGACAGGGGTCAGATACGCAGTATTTT
j_call: TRBJ2-3
v_call: TRBV4-2
clone_size: NA
d_call: TRBD1

cdr3_aa: CASSPIPGLAGAGTGELFF
cdr3_nt: TGCGCCAGCAGCCCAATCCCGGGACTAGCGGGGGCCGGTACCGGGGAGCTGTTTTTT
j_call: TRBJ2-2
v_call: TRBV4-1
clone_size: NA
d_call: TRBD2

cdr3_aa: CAWTGTTGNTIYF
cdr3_nt: TGTGCCTGGACAGGGACAACGGGAAACACCATATATTTT
j_call: TRBJ1-3
v_call: TRBV30
clone_size: NA
d_call: NA

cdr3_aa: CASSSNGNQPQHF
cdr3_nt: TGTGCCAGCAGCTCTAATGGGAATCAGCCCCAGCATTTT
j_call: TRBJ1-5
v_call: TRBV7-9
clone_size: few
d_call: NA

cdr3_aa: CASSLRSRNTGELFF
cdr3_nt: TGTGCCAGCAGCCTAAGGAGTAGGAACACCGGGGAGCTGTTTTTT
j_call: TRBJ2-2
v_call: TRBV7-6
clone_size: few
d_call: NA

cdr3_aa: CASRPSDNEQFF
cdr3_nt: TGTGCCAGCAGACCGTCCGACAATGAGCAGTTCTTC
j_call: TRBJ2-1
v_call: TRBV6-1
clone_size: NA
d_call: NA

cdr3_aa: CSASRPGYEQYF
cdr3_nt: TGCAGCGCATCACGCCCCGGATACGAGCAGTACTTC
j_call: TRBJ2-7
v_call: TRBV29-1
clone_size: once
d_call: NA

cdr3_aa: CASSAEAGQPQHF
cdr3_nt: TGTGCCAGCAGCGCCGAGGCCGGCCAGCCCCAGCATTTT
j_call: TRBJ1-5
v_call: TRBV7-9
clone_size: once
d_call: NA

cdr3_aa: CASSGTGAYEQYF
cdr3_nt: TGCGCCAGCAGCGGGACAGGAGCCTACGAGCAGTACTTC
j_call: TRBJ2-7
v_call: TRBV5-1
clone_size: NA
d_call: TRBD1

cdr3_aa: CASSLGGASYEQYF
cdr3_nt: TGCGCCAGCAGCTTGGGAGGGGCTTCCTACGAGCAGTACTTC
j_call: TRBJ2-7
v_call: TRBV5-1
clone_size: NA
d_call: NA

cdr3_aa: CASGPLQGGYYGYTF
cdr3_nt: TGTGCCAGCGGGCCCCTCCAGGGGGGTTACTATGGCTACACCTTC
j_call: TRBJ1-2
v_call: TRBV6-5
clone_size: NA
d_call: TRBD1

cdr3_aa: CASSPGGTRGYNEQFF
cdr3_nt: TGTGCCAGCAGCCCCGGAGGGACTAGAGGGTACAATGAGCAGTTCTTC
j_call: TRBJ2-1
v_call: TRBV9
clone_size: NA
d_call: TRBD2

cdr3_aa: CASSARGRANTGELFF
cdr3_nt: TGTGCCAGCAGCGCTCGTGGCAGGGCGAACACCGGGGAGCTGTTTTTT
j_call: TRBJ2-2
v_call: TRBV7-9
clone_size: once
d_call: NA

cdr3_aa: CASTPGGLAGVGEQYF
cdr3_nt: TGTGCCAGCACCCCGGGAGGACTAGCGGGAGTCGGCGAGCAGTACTTC
j_call: TRBJ2-7
v_call: TRBV7-9
clone_size: NA
d_call: TRBD2

cdr3_aa: CASSPPGGRNTGELFF
cdr3_nt: TGTGCCAGCTCACCACCGGGGGGAAGGAACACCGGGGAGCTGTTTTTT
j_call: TRBJ2-2
v_call: TRBV18
clone_size: NA
d_call: NA

cdr3_aa: CASSANNYGYTF
cdr3_nt: TGTGCCAGCAGCGCGAATAACTATGGCTACACCTTC
j_call: TRBJ1-2
v_call: TRBV28
clone_size: NA
d_call: NA

cdr3_aa: CASSEMGDTNNSPLHF
cdr3_nt: TGTGCCAGCAGTGAAATGGGGGACACAAATAATTCACCCCTCCACTTT
j_call: TRBJ1-6
v_call: TRBV2
clone_size: NA
d_call: NA

cdr3_aa: CASSYQPRDEKLFF
cdr3_nt: TGTGCCAGCAGCTATCAGCCCCGGGATGAAAAACTGTTTTTT
j_call: TRBJ1-4
v_call: TRBV9
clone_size: few
d_call: NA

cdr3_aa: CASSERQGAIDEQFF
cdr3_nt: TGTGCCAGCAGTGAGAGACAGGGGGCAATCGATGAGCAGTTCTTC
j_call: TRBJ2-1
v_call: TRBV6-1
clone_size: NA
d_call: TRBD1

cdr3_aa: CASSVDGGKETQYF
cdr3_nt: TGTGCCAGCAGCGTAGACGGGGGCAAAGAGACCCAGTACTTC
j_call: TRBJ2-5
v_call: TRBV9
clone_size: NA
d_call: NA

cdr3_aa: CASSPIADLRGEKLFF
cdr3_nt: TGTGCCAGCAGTCCCATTGCAGACCTCCGGGGTGAAAAACTGTTTTTT
j_call: TRBJ1-4
v_call: TRBV2
clone_size: NA
d_call: NA

cdr3_aa: CASSPSSASYEQYF
cdr3_nt: TGTGCCAGCAGTCCCTCCTCGGCTTCTTACGAGCAGTACTTC
j_call: TRBJ2-7
v_call: TRBV6-5
clone_size: NA
d_call: NA

cdr3_aa: CASSYGLAGSSPLHF
cdr3_nt: TGTGCCAGCAGTTACGGCTTGGCGGGCTCTTCACCCCTCCACTTT
j_call: TRBJ1-6
v_call: TRBV6-5
clone_size: NA
d_call: NA

cdr3_aa: CSVGQGDQTETQYF
cdr3_nt: TGCAGCGTTGGACAGGGGGACCAGACGGAGACCCAGTACTTC
j_call: TRBJ2-5
v_call: TRBV29-1
clone_size: NA
d_call: TRBD1

cdr3_aa: CASSYLQGYKMGSYEQYF
cdr3_nt: TGTGCCAGCAGCTACCTACAAGGGTACAAGATGGGGTCCTACGAGCAGTACTTC
j_call: TRBJ2-7
v_call: TRBV11-2
clone_size: NA
d_call: NA

cdr3_aa: CAIPGTGGEGYTF
cdr3_nt: TGTGCCATCCCCGGGACAGGGGGCGAAGGCTACACCTTC
j_call: TRBJ1-2
v_call: TRBV25-1
clone_size: NA
d_call: TRBD1

cdr3_aa: CASSMTVATNEKLFF
cdr3_nt: TGTGCCAGTAGTATGACCGTTGCAACTAATGAAAAACTGTTTTTT
j_call: TRBJ1-4
v_call: TRBV19
clone_size: NA
d_call: NA

cdr3_aa: CASSEARQPNTGELFF
cdr3_nt: TGTGCCAGCAGTGAAGCTAGGCAACCGAACACCGGGGAGCTGTTTTTT
j_call: TRBJ2-2
v_call: TRBV6-1
clone_size: NA
d_call: NA

cdr3_aa: CASSLDPGDEQYF
cdr3_nt: TGTGCCAGCAGCTTAGACCCAGGGGACGAGCAGTACTTC
j_call: TRBJ2-7
v_call: TRBV7-6
clone_size: NA
d_call: NA

cdr3_aa: CASSSQGFGDNEQFF
cdr3_nt: TGTGCCAGCAGCTCGCAGGGATTCGGGGACAATGAGCAGTTCTTC
j_call: TRBJ2-1
v_call: TRBV7-9
clone_size: NA
d_call: NA

cdr3_aa: CASRKAGGGQPQHF
cdr3_nt: TGTGCCAGCAGGAAGGCGGGGGGCGGTCAGCCCCAGCATTTT
j_call: TRBJ1-5
v_call: TRBV6-5
clone_size: NA
d_call: NA

cdr3_aa: CASSPQAGNEKLFF
cdr3_nt: TGTGCCAGCAGCCCACAGGCGGGTAATGAAAAACTGTTTTTT
j_call: TRBJ1-4
v_call: TRBV9
clone_size: NA
d_call: NA

cdr3_aa: CASSLGGQGDYEQYF
cdr3_nt: TGTGCCAGCAGCTTAGGAGGACAGGGGGATTACGAGCAGTACTTC
j_call: TRBJ2-7
v_call: TRBV7-6
clone_size: NA
d_call: TRBD1

cdr3_aa: CASSLAGPDTEAFF
cdr3_nt: TGTGCTAGCAGCTTAGCTGGGCCGGACACTGAAGCTTTCTTT
j_call: TRBJ1-1
v_call: TRBV7-7
clone_size: NA
d_call: NA

cdr3_aa: CASSIQWRSGNTIYF
cdr3_nt: TGTGCCAGTAGTATACAGTGGCGCTCTGGAAACACCATATATTTT
j_call: TRBJ1-3
v_call: TRBV19
clone_size: few
d_call: NA